This section outlines one TCR beta chain sequence together with its context. Its antigen is unidentified. The entry originates in a study of CD4 T cells in relation to SARS-CoV-2 and coronaviruses. Study summary: TCR beta CDR3s were sequenced after approximately 11-day antigen culture of PBMCs.

Data came from immunoSEQ multiplex PCR; TCRdb stores just in-frame clones and leaves some out. The repertoire has 35,000 or so clones, about 80% of them found once; the top ten carry around 6.6%. Overall study results and limits: Memory recall responses, not primary responses primed in culture, are what the assay detects. Crossreactivity was assessed only for spike protein, not other viral proteins.

Roughly 10^5 naive or memory CD4+ cells were cultured with CEF peptides for more than nine days. The sequencing sample was made of naive CD4+ T cells from PBMCs, cultured in vitro. Subset reported: naive CD4+ T cells isolated by negative enrichment. The receptor comes from an adult with COVID-19.

The CDR3 loop reads CASSSRGRAGETQYF. CDR3 nucleotide sequence: TGTGCCAGCAGTTCCCGGGGCAGGGCCGGAGAGACCCAGTACTTC. The J gene is TRBJ2-5, the V gene TRBV28; D tentatively fits TRBD1 or TRBD2 (5 bases each). V shed 4 bases and J shed 4 bases, with 16 bases lying between them. This CDR3 comprises 15 residues. Per the germline V gene, CDR1 is MDHEN and CDR2 is SYDVKM.